The following is a T cell receptor beta chain sequence with its context. Its antigen is unknown. Libraries were prepared by immunoSEQ multiplex PCR; TCRdb keeps only in-frame clonotypes and omits some of them. The data show 90,000 or so clones, 80% to 90% seen once. The sample belongs to a study of T cell responses to AZD1222 COVID-19 vaccine. General study results and limits: Spike-specific TCR repertoires showed rising breadth and depth after two AZD1222 doses. Clonal diversity may have been underestimated in mostly white British donors.

This clonotype was obtained from an adult in good health. Sequencing was performed on peripheral blood, taken on day 0 of AZD1222 vaccination.

The CDR3 is CASSIGWQGLYNEQFF. The DNA for the CDR3 is TGTGCCAGTAGTATAGGGTGGCAGGGACTCTACAATGAGCAGTTCTTC. The rearrangement links TRBV19 to TRBJ2-1; the D gene is possibly TRBD2 (6 bases). The germline V gene encodes CDR1 LNHDA and CDR2 SQIVND (reference sequence). The CDR3 totals 16 residues. Trimming shortened V by 1 base and J by 3 bases, and 13 bases separated the two germline ends.